This is a list of T cell receptor beta chains from one sample in a study of blood T cells in healthy people across ages. TCRdb re-derived calls from the 5' RACE reads in MiXCR, one entry per CDR3 protein. The sample includes just over 800,000 distinct CDR3 sequences, around 68% of them seen just once. The sequenced material came from blood. These receptors were taken from a man aged 25-40 years in good health. CDR3s include the opening cysteine and the closing phenylalanine or tryptophan. A D gene is named only where the DNA matches it firmly. The size field is filled for only some rows; it gives once, few, many or a size class.

cdr3_length	clone_size	v_call	d_call	j_call	cdr3_aa	cdr3_nt
15	few	TRBV4-3	.	TRBJ2-3	CASSQEGDPTDTQYF	TGCGCCAGCAGCCAAGAGGGGGATCCCACAGATACGCAGTATTTT
14	.	TRBV6-5	TRBD2	TRBJ2-4	CASSTSGLLNIQYF	TGTGCCAGCAGCACCTCGGGACTACTAAACATTCAGTACTTC
15	once	TRBV5-1	TRBD1	TRBJ2-2	CASSDGTGFTGELFF	TGCGCCAGCAGCGACGGGACAGGGTTCACCGGGGAGCTGTTTTTT
13	.	TRBV7-6	.	TRBJ2-1	CASSHQGYNEQFF	TGTGCCAGCAGCCATCAGGGATACAATGAGCAGTTCTTC
14	.	TRBV6-2/TRBV6-3	TRBD1	TRBJ1-5	CASSAGTGRQPQHF	TGTGCCAGCAGTGCTGGGACAGGGCGACAGCCCCAGCATTTT
12	.	TRBV28	.	TRBJ1-5	CASNILNQPQHF	TGTGCCAGCAACATCCTGAATCAGCCCCAGCATTTT
20	.	TRBV21-1	.	TRBJ2-3	CASSKGGGTTSGGVDDTQYF	TGTGCCAGCAGCAAGGGGGGTGGTACGACTAGCGGGGGGGTTGACGATACGCAGTATTTT
13	few	TRBV15	.	TRBJ2-3	CATSREDTDTQYF	TGTGCCACCAGCAGAGAGGACACAGATACGCAGTATTTT
16	.	TRBV2	.	TRBJ2-6	CASSPTRVSGANVLTF	TGTGCCAGCAGCCCTACACGAGTCTCTGGGGCCAACGTCCTGACTTTC
14	.	TRBV6-2/TRBV6-3	TRBD1	TRBJ1-2	CASSYSDRVWGYTF	TGTGCCAGCAGTTACTCCGACAGGGTATGGGGCTACACCTTC
16	.	TRBV6-5	.	TRBJ1-2	CASSYLGTEDSYGYTF	TGTGCCAGCAGTTACCTCGGCACCGAGGATTCCTATGGCTACACCTTC
14	.	TRBV29-1	TRBD1	TRBJ2-7	CSVEGQGKPYEQYF	TGCAGCGTTGAGGGACAGGGGAAGCCCTACGAGCAGTACTTC
16	once	TRBV3-1	TRBD2	TRBJ2-1	CASSQARASGGNEQFF	TGTGCCAGCAGCCAAGCTCGTGCTAGCGGGGGCAATGAGCAGTTCTTC
13	once	TRBV29-1	TRBD2	TRBJ2-1	CSVVGGVGETQFF	TGCAGCGTTGTTGGGGGGGTTGGCGAGACCCAGTTCTTC
14	.	TRBV12-3/TRBV12-4	.	TRBJ2-7	CASSVEGEVYEQYF	TGTGCCAGCAGTGTCGAAGGGGAGGTATACGAGCAGTACTTC
14	.	TRBV11-3	TRBD2	TRBJ2-1	CASSLELASNEQFF	TGTGCCAGCAGCTTAGAACTAGCGAGCAATGAGCAGTTCTTC
15	.	TRBV3-1	TRBD1	TRBJ2-7	CASSPGQGIDYEQYF	TGTGCCAGCAGCCCCGGACAGGGGATCGACTACGAGCAGTACTTC
16	.	TRBV9	.	TRBJ2-4	CASSVGSLGGKNIQYF	TGTGCCAGCAGCGTAGGGTCCCTCGGAGGCAAAAACATTCAGTACTTC
14	.	TRBV14	.	TRBJ1-1	CASSLNWAATEAFF	TGTGCCAGCAGCCTAAACTGGGCGGCGACTGAAGCTTTCTTT
15	.	TRBV3-1	.	TRBJ1-1	CASSPGGGMNTEAFF	TGTGCCAGCAGCCCGGGGGGAGGGATGAACACTGAAGCTTTCTTT
14	.	TRBV12-3/TRBV12-4	TRBD1	TRBJ2-1	CASSPGQGINEQFF	TGTGCCAGCAGTCCGGGACAGGGAATCAATGAGCAGTTCTTC
13	.	TRBV7-2	.	TRBJ2-3	CASSSLAADTQYF	TGTGCCAGCAGCTCACTAGCAGCAGATACGCAGTATTTT
15	once	TRBV7-9	TRBD1	TRBJ2-5	CASSFTGTVEETQYF	TGTGCCAGCAGCTTCACCGGGACAGTTGAAGAGACCCAGTACTTC
17	few	TRBV25-1	.	TRBJ2-1	CASSVGGQLVSYNEQFF	TGTGCCAGCAGTGTAGGAGGACAGTTAGTCTCCTACAATGAGCAGTTCTTC
12	few	TRBV7-2	.	TRBJ2-3	CASSPALDTQYF	TGTGCCAGCAGCCCCGCGCTCGATACGCAGTATTTT
17	.	TRBV20-1	TRBD2	TRBJ2-5	CSARGLYTGHPQETQYF	TGCAGTGCTAGGGGACTATATACTGGACACCCACAAGAGACCCAGTACTTC
16	.	TRBV14	TRBD1	TRBJ2-7	CASSRSMGDSAYEQYF	TGTGCCAGCAGCCGATCGATGGGGGACAGTGCCTACGAGCAGTACTTC
15	few	TRBV5-8	.	TRBJ1-5	CASSSERADYQPQHF	TGTGCCAGCAGCTCGGAAAGGGCCGATTATCAGCCCCAGCATTTT
16	.	TRBV6-1	TRBD1	TRBJ2-3	CASSEMDRGYTDTQYF	TGTGCCAGCAGTGAGATGGACAGGGGATACACAGATACGCAGTATTTT
14	.	TRBV10-3	.	TRBJ2-1	CAISEATSPDEQFF	TGTGCCATCAGTGAGGCAACTAGCCCCGATGAGCAGTTCTTC
16	.	TRBV7-8	TRBD2	TRBJ2-1	CASSLVPGGAYNEQFF	TGTGCCAGCAGCTTAGTGCCCGGGGGGGCGTACAATGAGCAGTTCTTC
13	few	TRBV7-8	TRBD1	TRBJ1-2	CASSSDRDYGYTF	TGTGCCAGCAGCTCCGACAGGGACTATGGCTACACCTTC